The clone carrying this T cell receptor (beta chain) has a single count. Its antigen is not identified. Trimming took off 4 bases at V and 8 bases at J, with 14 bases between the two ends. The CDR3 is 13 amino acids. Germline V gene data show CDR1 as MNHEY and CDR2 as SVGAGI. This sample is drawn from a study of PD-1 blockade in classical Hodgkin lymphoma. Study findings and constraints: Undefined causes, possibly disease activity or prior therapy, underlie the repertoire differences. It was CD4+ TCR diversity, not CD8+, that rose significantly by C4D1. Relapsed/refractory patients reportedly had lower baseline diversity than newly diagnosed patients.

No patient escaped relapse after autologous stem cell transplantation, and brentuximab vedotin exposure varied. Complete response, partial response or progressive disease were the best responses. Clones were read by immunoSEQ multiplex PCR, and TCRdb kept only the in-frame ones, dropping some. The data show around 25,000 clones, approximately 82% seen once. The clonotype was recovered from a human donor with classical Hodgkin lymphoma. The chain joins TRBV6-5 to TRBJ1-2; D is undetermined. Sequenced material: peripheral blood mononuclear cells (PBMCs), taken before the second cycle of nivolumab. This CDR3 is CASSSLPGKGYTF. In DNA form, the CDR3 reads TGTGCCAGCAGTTCCCTCCCCGGGAAGGGCTACACCTTC.